This TCR beta chain was identified in a study of blood T cells in healthy people across ages. This clonotype has ten or more counts. Extractions gave at least 5 micrograms of total RNA per sample. V lost 5 bases and J lost 6; bases outside the gene matches: 3. The CDR3 is 13 residues long. The germline V gene encodes CDR1 SEHNR and CDR2 FQNEAQ (reference sequence). A second PCR of 7 to 11 cycles used a sample-barcoded 5' primer and a J-beta primer mix. TCRdb processed the 5' RACE reads anew with MiXCR; each CDR3 protein has one entry. The repertoire consists of around 1,000,000 distinct CDR3 sequences, with almost 25% occurring once and the leading ten covering around 0.7%. The same sample was also studied in work on T cells of mothers and their children. Turning to that study: The donors comprised about 6 children and their three healthy Caucasian mothers.

The sequenced sample was blood. The V call is TRBV7-9, the J call TRBJ2-4, with TRBD2 matching 8 bases. The sequence came from a girl aged 2 to 10 in good health. The CDR3 DNA reads as TGTGCCAGCAGCCCGGGGGGGGGAAACATTCAGTACTTC. The encoded protein is CASSPGGGNIQYF.